This record covers a single T cell receptor beta chain. Its cognate antigen is unknown. Caucasian adults residing in Nashville, Tennessee made up all the donors. The V end lost 4 bases, the J end lost 8 bases, and 11 bases lay between the germline ends. The germline gives CDR1 SGHTA, CDR2 FQGTGA. The CDR3 runs to 13 residues. The source of the sample is a study of shared clonotypes between healthy human individuals. The study, taken as a whole, reports: The sampled material consisted only of blood, and tissue repertoires are likely to differ.

Assay execution proceeded at the deep level. Replicate sorted-subset PCRs were loaded with approximately 190 ng DNA, 31,000 or so T cell genomes. Clones were read by immunoSEQ multiplex PCR, and TCRdb kept only the in-frame ones, dropping some. The sample gives roughly 2,300,000 clones, 80% to 95% of which show up once; around 0.4% is in the top ten. The chain is built from TRBV7-3 and TRBJ1-4; no clear D. The receptor comes from a man between 18 and 29 years old in good health. Some clones in this sample may be carry-over from other donors' samples. Material: naive CD4+ T cells from PBMCs. The subset was: CD45RA+ positively selected. The CDR3 here is CASSWKGGEKLFF. The CDR3 nucleotides are TGTGCCAGCAGCTGGAAGGGAGGAGAAAAACTGTTTTTT.